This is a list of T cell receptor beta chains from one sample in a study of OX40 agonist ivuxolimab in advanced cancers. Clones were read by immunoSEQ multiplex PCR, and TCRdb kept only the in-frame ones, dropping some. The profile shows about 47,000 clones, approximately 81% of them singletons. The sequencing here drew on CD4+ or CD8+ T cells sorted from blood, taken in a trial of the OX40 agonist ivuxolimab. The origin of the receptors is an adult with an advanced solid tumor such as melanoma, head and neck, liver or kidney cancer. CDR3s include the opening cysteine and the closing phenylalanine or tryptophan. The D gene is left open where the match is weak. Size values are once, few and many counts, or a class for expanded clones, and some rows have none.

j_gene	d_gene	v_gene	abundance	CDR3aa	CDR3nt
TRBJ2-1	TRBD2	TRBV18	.	CASSVAGGSYNEQFF	TGTGCCAGCTCCGTAGCGGGGGGATCGTATAATGAGCAGTTCTTC
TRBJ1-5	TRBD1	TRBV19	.	CASRGGDRGNQPQHF	TGTGCCAGTAGGGGAGGGGACAGGGGGAATCAGCCCCAGCATTTT
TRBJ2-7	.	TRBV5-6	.	CASSPTGTVTYEQYF	TGTGCCAGCAGCCCAACCGGGACGGTGACCTACGAGCAGTACTTC
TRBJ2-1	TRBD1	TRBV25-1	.	CASSEVQGAYNEQFF	TGTGCCAGCAGTGAGGTACAGGGGGCTTACAATGAGCAGTTCTTC
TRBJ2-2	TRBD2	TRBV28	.	CASSLAITSGPNTGELFF	TGTGCCAGCAGTCTGGCGATCACTAGCGGGCCTAACACCGGGGAGCTGTTTTTT
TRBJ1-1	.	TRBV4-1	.	CASSQVDSLEAFF	TGCGCCAGCAGCCAAGTTGACAGCTTAGAAGCTTTCTTT
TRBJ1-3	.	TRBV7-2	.	CASSQTSGNTIYF	TGTGCCAGCAGCCAAACCTCTGGAAACACCATATATTTT
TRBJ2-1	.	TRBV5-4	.	CASSDGSAYNEQFF	TGTGCCAGCAGCGACGGATCGGCCTACAATGAGCAGTTCTTC
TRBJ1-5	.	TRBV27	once	CASSLSGDGVTLNQPQHF	TGTGCCAGCAGTTTATCAGGGGACGGCGTGACCCTTAATCAGCCCCAGCATTTT
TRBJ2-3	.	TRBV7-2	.	CASSLGVFRETDTQYF	TGTGCCAGCAGCTTAGGGGTGTTCCGGGAGACAGATACGCAGTATTTT
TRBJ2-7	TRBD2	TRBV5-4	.	CASSLGLASYEQYF	TGTGCCAGCAGCTTGGGACTAGCGAGTTACGAGCAGTACTTC
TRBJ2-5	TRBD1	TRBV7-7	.	CASSPWDREGETQYF	TGTGCCAGCAGCCCCTGGGACAGGGAGGGAGAGACCCAGTACTTC
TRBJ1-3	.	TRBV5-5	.	CASSLDGNTIYF	TGTGCCAGCAGCTTGGATGGAAACACCATATATTTT
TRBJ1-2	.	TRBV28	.	CASSSTPAIFYGYTF	TGTGCCAGCAGTTCGACCCCGGCGATTTTCTATGGCTACACCTTC
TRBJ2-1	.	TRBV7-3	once	CASSSNNEQFF	TGTGCCAGCAGCTCGAACAATGAGCAGTTCTTC
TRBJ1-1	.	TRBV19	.	CASRTGSHTEAFF	TGTGCCAGTAGGACAGGATCTCACACTGAAGCTTTCTTT
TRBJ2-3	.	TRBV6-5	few	CATLIRGDTQYF	TGTGCCACCCTTATCCGGGGAGATACGCAGTATTTT
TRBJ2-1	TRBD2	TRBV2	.	CASRDGTSGYNEQFF	TGTGCCAGCAGGGATGGAACTAGCGGATACAATGAGCAGTTCTTC
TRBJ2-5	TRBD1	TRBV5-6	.	CASSSGQEETQYF	TGTGCCAGCAGCTCGGGACAGGAAGAGACCCAGTACTTC
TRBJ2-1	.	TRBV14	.	CACGDIYNEQFF	TGTGCCTGTGGGGACATTTACAATGAGCAGTTCTTC
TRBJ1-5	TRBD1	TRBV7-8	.	CASSGQVNQPQHF	TGTGCCAGCAGCGGACAGGTCAATCAGCCCCAGCATTTT
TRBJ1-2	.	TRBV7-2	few	CASSPGGEGGYTF	TGTGCCAGCAGCCCCGGGGGAGAGGGTGGCTACACCTTC
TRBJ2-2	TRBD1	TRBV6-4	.	CASSPGTDNTGELFF	TGTGCCAGCAGTCCCGGGACAGATAACACCGGGGAGCTGTTTTTT
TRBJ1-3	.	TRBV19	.	CACRAAGNTIYF	TGTGCCTGTCGTGCGGCTGGAAACACCATATATTTT
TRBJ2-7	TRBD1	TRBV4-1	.	CASSPDRVVNEQYF	TGCGCCAGCAGCCCTGACAGGGTCGTGAACGAGCAGTACTTC
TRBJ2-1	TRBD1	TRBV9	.	CASSVVGAGGEQFF	TGTGCCAGCAGCGTAGTCGGGGCAGGGGGCGAGCAGTTCTTC
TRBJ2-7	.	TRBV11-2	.	CASSPSGRAYEQYF	TGTGCCAGCAGCCCAAGTGGGCGGGCCTACGAGCAGTACTTC
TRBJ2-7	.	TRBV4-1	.	CASSQDLGVGNEQYF	TGCGCCAGCAGCCAAGATCTGGGGGTGGGGAACGAGCAGTACTTC
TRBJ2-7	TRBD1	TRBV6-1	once	CASSGGQDLYEQYF	TGTGCCAGCAGTGGGGGACAGGATCTCTACGAGCAGTACTTC
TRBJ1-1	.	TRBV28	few	CASSFRAGNTEAFF	TGTGCCAGCAGTTTTCGGGCAGGGAACACTGAAGCTTTCTTT
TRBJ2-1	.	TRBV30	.	CAWSSSRNNEQFF	TGTGCCTGGAGCTCCTCTAGGAACAATGAGCAGTTCTTC
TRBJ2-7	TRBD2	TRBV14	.	CASSPLEASGLSQYF	TGTGCCAGCAGCCCCCTCGAGGCTAGCGGGTTGTCTCAGTACTTC
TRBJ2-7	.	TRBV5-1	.	CASSPTGSYEQYF	TGCGCCAGCAGCCCCACAGGGTCCTACGAGCAGTACTTC
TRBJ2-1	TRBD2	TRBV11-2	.	CASSLVPGLAGDNEQFF	TGTGCCAGCAGCTTAGTACCGGGACTAGCGGGAGACAATGAGCAGTTCTTC
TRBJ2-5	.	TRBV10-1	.	CASSESGGQETQYF	TGCGCCAGCAGTGAGTCAGGAGGCCAAGAGACCCAGTACTTC
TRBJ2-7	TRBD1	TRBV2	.	CASSEGTGRYEQYF	TGTGCCAGCAGTGAAGGGACAGGGCGGTACGAGCAGTACTTC
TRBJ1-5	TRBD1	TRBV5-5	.	CASSPTGVGQPQHF	TGTGCCAGCAGCCCTACAGGGGTAGGACAGCCCCAGCATTTT
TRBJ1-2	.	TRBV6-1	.	CASSVPSTYYGYTF	TGTGCCAGCAGTGTTCCCTCGACCTACTATGGCTACACCTTC
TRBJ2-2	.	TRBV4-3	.	CASSQETGAPNTGELFF	TGCGCCAGCAGCCAAGAGACGGGGGCGCCGAACACCGGGGAGCTGTTTTTT
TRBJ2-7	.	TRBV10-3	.	CASSEDRYYEQYF	TGTGCCAGCAGTGAAGATAGATACTACGAGCAGTACTTC
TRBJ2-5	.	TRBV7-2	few	CASSLEGGFWETQYF	TGTGCCAGCAGCTTAGAGGGGGGATTCTGGGAGACCCAGTACTTC
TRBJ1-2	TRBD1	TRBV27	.	CASSLRGQERDGYTF	TGTGCCAGCAGTTTAAGAGGACAGGAAAGGGATGGCTACACCTTC
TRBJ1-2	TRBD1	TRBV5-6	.	CASSGTGNYGYTF	TGTGCCAGCAGTGGGACAGGGAACTATGGCTACACCTTC
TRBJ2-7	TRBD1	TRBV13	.	CASSSWTGEYEQYF	TGTGCCAGCAGCTCCTGGACAGGGGAATACGAGCAGTACTTC
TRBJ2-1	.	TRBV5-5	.	CASSFGEQFF	TGTGCCAGCAGCTTTGGTGAGCAGTTCTTC
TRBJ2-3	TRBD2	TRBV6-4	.	CASSELAGETGTQYF	TGTGCCAGCAGTGAACTAGCGGGAGAAACGGGTACGCAGTATTTT
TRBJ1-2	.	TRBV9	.	CASSGRGAGYTF	TGTGCCAGCAGCGGGAGGGGGGCTGGCTACACCTTC
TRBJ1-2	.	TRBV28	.	CASSLRSPHYGYTF	TGTGCCAGCAGTTTACGATCCCCCCACTATGGCTACACCTTC
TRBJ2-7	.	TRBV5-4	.	CASSLGGYYEQYF	TGTGCCAGCAGCTTGGGAGGATACTACGAGCAGTACTTC
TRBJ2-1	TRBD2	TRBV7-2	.	CASSLWGLHSSSYNEQFF	TGTGCCAGCAGCTTATGGGGACTACACTCCTCCTCCTACAATGAGCAGTTCTTC
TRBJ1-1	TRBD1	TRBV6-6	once	CASSKGQVNTEAFF	TGTGCCAGCAGTAAGGGACAGGTGAACACTGAAGCTTTCTTT
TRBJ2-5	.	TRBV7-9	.	CASSPDIQETQYF	TGTGCCAGCAGCCCGGACATCCAAGAGACCCAGTACTTC
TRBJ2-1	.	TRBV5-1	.	CASSYPADSPYNEQFF	TGCGCCAGCAGTTATCCTGCCGACTCCCCCTACAATGAGCAGTTCTTC
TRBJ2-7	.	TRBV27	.	CASRSFGEQYF	TGTGCCAGCAGATCCTTCGGCGAGCAGTACTTC
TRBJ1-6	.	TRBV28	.	CASSLQGSNSPLHF	TGTGCCAGCAGTTTGCAGGGGAGTAATTCACCCCTCCACTTT
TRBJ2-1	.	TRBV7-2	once	CASTTDMNHNEQFF	TGTGCCAGCACTACTGACATGAACCACAATGAGCAGTTCTTC
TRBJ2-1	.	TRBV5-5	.	CASSPLTRTEQFF	TGTGCCAGCAGCCCCTTAACCCGGACCGAGCAGTTCTTC